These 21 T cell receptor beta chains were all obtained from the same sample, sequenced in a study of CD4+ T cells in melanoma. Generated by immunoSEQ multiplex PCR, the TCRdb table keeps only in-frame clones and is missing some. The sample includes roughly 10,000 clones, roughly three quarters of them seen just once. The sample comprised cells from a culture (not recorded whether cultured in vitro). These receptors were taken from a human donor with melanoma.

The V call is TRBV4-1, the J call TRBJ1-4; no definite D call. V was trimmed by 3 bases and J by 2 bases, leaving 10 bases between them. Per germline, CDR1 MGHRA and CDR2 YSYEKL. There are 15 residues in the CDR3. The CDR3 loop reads CASSQLTGTNEKLFF. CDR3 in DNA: TGCGCCAGCAGCCAGCTAACGGGGACTAATGAAAAACTGTTTTTT.

This CDR3 is CASSSSPGDQPQHF. Here the CDR3 DNA reads TGCGCCAGCAGCTCCTCTCCAGGGGACCAGCCCCAGCATTTT. This chain uses TRBV5-1 with TRBJ1-5; the D gene is possibly TRBD1 (6 bases). This CDR3 has 14 residues. Germline V gene lookup returns CDR1 SGHRS and CDR2 YFSETQ. Trimming took off 3 bases at V and 7 bases at J, with 14 bases between the two ends.

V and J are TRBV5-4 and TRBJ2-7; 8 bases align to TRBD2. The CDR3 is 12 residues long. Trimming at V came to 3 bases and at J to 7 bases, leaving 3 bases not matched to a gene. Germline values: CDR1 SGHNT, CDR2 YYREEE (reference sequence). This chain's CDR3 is CASSSPGGEQYF. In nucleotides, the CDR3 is TGTGCCAGCAGCTCCCCGGGGGGGGAGCAGTACTTC.

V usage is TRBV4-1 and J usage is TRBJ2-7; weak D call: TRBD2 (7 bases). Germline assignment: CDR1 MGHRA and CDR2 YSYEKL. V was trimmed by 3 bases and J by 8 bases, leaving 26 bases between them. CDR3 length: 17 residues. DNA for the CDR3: TGCGCCAGCAGCCATCCTTTTGGGGAGGGGGACGTTGAAAAGCAGTACTTC. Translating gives CASSHPFGEGDVEKQYF.

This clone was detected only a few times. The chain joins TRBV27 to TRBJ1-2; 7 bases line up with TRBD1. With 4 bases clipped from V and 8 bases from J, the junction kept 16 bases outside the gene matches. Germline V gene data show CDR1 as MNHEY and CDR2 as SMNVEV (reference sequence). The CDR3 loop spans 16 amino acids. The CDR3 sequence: CASSSRPRQGSVGYTF. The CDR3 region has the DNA TGTGCCAGCAGTTCCAGACCTCGACAGGGCTCTGTAGGCTACACCTTC.

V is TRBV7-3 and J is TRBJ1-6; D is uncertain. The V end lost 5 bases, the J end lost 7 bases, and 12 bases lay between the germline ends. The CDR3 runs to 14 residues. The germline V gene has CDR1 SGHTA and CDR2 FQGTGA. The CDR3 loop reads CASSAFGGNSPLHF. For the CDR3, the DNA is TGTGCCAGCAGCGCCTTTGGAGGGAATTCACCCCTCCACTTT.

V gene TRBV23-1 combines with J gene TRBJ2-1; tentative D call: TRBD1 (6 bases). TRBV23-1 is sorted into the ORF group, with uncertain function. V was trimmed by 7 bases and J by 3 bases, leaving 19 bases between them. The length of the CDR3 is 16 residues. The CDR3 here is CASNIISRDNYNEQFF. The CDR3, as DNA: TGCGCCAGCAACATCATAAGCCGGGACAACTACAATGAGCAGTTCTTC.

The CDR3 coding sequence is TGTGCCAGCAGCGTACGGGACGGAAAGACATACGAGCAGTACTTC. This codes for CASSVRDGKTYEQYF. This rearrangement joins TRBV9 to TRBJ2-7; D might be TRBD1 or TRBD2, each matching 5 bases. The CDR3 loop spans 15 amino acids. V was clipped by 1 base and J by 4 bases, with 15 bases between them. Germline values: CDR1 SGDLS, CDR2 YYNGEE.

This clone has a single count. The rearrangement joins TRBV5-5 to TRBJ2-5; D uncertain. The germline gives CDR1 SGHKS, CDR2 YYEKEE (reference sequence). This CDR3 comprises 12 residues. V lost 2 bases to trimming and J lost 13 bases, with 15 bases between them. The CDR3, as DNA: TGTGCCAGCAGCTTTGGGATATCTTCTCTGTACTTC. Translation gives CASSFGISSLYF.

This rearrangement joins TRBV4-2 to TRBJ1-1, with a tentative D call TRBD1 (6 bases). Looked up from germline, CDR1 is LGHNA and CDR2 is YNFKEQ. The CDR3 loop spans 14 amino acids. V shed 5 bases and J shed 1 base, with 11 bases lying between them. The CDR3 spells CASSLQGGNTEAFF. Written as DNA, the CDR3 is TGTGCCAGCAGCTTACAGGGTGGGAACACTGAAGCTTTCTTT.

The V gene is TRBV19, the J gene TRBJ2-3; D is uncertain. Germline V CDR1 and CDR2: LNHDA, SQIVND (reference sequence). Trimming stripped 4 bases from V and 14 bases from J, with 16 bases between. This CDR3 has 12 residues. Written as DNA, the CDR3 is TGTGCCAGTAGTAATCTGACAAGACAACGGTATTTT. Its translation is CASSNLTRQRYF.

DNA for the CDR3: TGTGCCAGCAGCTTAGTAGCCAGGAGTAATGAAAAACTGTTTTTT. Amino acid sequence: CASSLVARSNEKLFF. The chain combines TRBV11-2 with TRBJ1-4; D is unclear. Per germline, CDR1 SGHAT and CDR2 FQNNGV. The CDR3 is 15 residues long. The ends were cut back, 1 base at V and 4 bases at J, with 10 bases in the middle.

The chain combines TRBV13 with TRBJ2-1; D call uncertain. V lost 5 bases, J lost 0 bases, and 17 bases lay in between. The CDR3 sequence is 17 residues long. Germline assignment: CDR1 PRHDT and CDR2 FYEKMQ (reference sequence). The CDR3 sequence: CASSPSGGRRSYNEQFF. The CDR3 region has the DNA TGTGCCAGCAGCCCCAGTGGTGGGCGTCGCTCCTACAATGAGCAGTTCTTC.

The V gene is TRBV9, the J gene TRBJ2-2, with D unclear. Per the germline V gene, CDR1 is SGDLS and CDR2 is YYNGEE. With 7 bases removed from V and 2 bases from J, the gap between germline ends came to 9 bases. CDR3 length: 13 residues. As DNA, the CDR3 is TGTGCCAGCCTCGAAGTAAACACCGGGGAGCTGTTTTTT. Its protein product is CASLEVNTGELFF.

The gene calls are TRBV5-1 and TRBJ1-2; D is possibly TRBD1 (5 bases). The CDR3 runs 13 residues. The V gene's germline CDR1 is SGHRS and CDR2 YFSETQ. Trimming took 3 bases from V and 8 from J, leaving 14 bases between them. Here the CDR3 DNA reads TGCGCCAGCAGCTATCAGGGTTCGGGAGGCTACACCTTC. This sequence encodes CASSYQGSGGYTF.

This CDR3 is CASRQVWPETQYF. CDR3 in DNA: TGTGCCAGCAGGCAGGTCTGGCCCGAGACCCAGTACTTC. V and J are TRBV2 and TRBJ2-5; D not certain. Germline V CDR1 and CDR2: SNHLY, FYNNEI. V lost 6 bases to trimming and J lost 5 bases, with 13 bases between them. CDR3 size: 13 residues.

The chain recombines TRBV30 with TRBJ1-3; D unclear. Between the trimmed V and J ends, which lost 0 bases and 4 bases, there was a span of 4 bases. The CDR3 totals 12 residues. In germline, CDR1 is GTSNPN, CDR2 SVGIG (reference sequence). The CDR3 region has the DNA TGTGCCTGGAGTGTAGTGGGAAACACCATATATTTT. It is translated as CAWSVVGNTIYF.

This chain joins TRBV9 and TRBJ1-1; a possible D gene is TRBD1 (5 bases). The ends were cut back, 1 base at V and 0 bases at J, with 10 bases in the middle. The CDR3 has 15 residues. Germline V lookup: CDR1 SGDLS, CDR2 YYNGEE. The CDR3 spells CASSVQGLMNTEAFF. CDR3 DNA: TGTGCCAGCAGCGTACAGGGCCTCATGAACACTGAAGCTTTCTTT.

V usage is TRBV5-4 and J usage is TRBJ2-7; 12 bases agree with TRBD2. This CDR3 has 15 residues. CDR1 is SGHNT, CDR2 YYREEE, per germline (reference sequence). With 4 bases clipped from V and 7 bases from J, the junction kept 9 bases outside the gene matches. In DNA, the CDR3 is TGTGCCAGCAGCGGCCAGACGGGACTAGCGGGTGAGCAGTACTTC. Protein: CASSGQTGLAGEQYF. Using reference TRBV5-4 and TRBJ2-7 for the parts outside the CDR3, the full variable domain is ETGVTQSPTHLIKTRGQQVTLRCSSQSGHNTVSWYQQALGQGPQFIFQYYREEENGRGNFPPRFSGLQFPNYSSELNVNALELDDSALYLCASSGQTGLAGEQYFGPGTRLTVT.

DNA of the CDR3: TGTGCCAGCAGCGCGGACGGGACAGCCCAAGAGACCCAGTACTTC. Translation gives CASSADGTAQETQYF. V and J are TRBV7-3 and TRBJ2-5, with 7 bases identical to TRBD1. The length of the CDR3 is 15 residues. V dropped 5 bases and J dropped 1; count of bases not matched to a gene: 7. Germline CDR1 is SGHTA and CDR2 is FQGTGA. The full variable domain, rest sourced from reference TRBV7-3 and TRBJ2-5, is GAGVSQTPSNKVTEKGKYVELRCDPISGHTALYWYRQSLGQGPEFLIYFQGTGAADDSGLPNDRFFAVRPEGSVSTLKIQRTERGDSAVYLCASSADGTAQETQYFGPGTRLLVL.

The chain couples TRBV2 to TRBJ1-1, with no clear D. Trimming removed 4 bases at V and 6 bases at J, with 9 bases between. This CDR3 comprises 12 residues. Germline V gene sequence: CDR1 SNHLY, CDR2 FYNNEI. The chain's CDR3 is CASSVGQSEAFF. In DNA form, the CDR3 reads TGTGCCAGCAGTGTCGGCCAGTCTGAAGCTTTCTTT. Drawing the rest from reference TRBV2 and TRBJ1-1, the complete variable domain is EPEVTQTPSHQVTQMGQEVILRCVPISNHLYFYWYRQILGQKVEFLVSFYNNEISEKSEIFDDQFSVERPDGSNFTLKIRSTKLEDSAMYFCASSVGQSEAFFGQGTRLTVV.